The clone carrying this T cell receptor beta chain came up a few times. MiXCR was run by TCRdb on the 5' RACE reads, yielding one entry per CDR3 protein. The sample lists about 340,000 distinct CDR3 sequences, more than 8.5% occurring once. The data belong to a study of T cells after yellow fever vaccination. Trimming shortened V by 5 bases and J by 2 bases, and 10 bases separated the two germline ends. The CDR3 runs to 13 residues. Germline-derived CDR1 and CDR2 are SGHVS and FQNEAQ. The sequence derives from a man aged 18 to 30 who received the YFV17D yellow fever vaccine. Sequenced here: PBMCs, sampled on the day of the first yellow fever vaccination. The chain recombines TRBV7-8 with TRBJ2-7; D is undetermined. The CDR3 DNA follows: TGTGCCAGCAGCCTGTCCATAACCTACGAGCAGTACTTC. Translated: CASSLSITYEQYF. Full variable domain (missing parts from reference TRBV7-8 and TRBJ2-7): GAGVSQSPRYKVAKRGQDVALRCDPISGHVSLFWYQQALGQGPEFLTYFQNEAQLDKSGLPSDRFFAERPEGSVSTLKIQRTQQEDSAVYLCASSLSITYEQYFGPGTRLTVT.